The 11 T cell receptor beta chains below were found in one sample sequenced in a study of cytomegalovirus exposure and HLA in healthy donors. 13 Jbeta primers and 60 Vbeta primers were used for the PCR. Libraries were prepared by immunoSEQ multiplex PCR; TCRdb keeps only in-frame clonotypes and omits some of them. In the table there are approximately 67,000 clones, about two thirds of which are singletons. Input material: PBMCs. The receptors derive from a woman aged 30 to 39 in good health and CMV-seronegative.

About this clone itself: In the same sample, other DNA sequences code for this CDR3. The chain combines TRBV18 with TRBJ1-2; 8 bases are a match to TRBD1. The CDR3 extends over 15 amino acids. The germline V gene encodes CDR1 KGHSH and CDR2 LQKENI. Trimming took 6 bases from V and 4 from J; bases not matched to a gene: 10. The CDR3 loop is CASSPDREGGYGYTF. CDR3 nucleotide sequence: TGTGCCAGCTCCCCGGACAGGGAAGGAGGCTATGGCTACACCTTC.

This clone was observed a few times. The chain uses TRBV12-5 and TRBJ2-5; D is possibly TRBD1 (6 bases). The CDR3 spans 14 residues. The germline CDR1 and CDR2 sequences are LGHNT and FRNRAP. V was shortened by 6 bases and J by 2 bases, with 13 bases between the two germline ends. CDR3 sequence (DNA): TGTGCTAGTGGCCAGGGGTCGGCACAAGAGACCCAGTACTTC. This encodes CASGQGSAQETQYF.

V usage is TRBV4-2 and J usage is TRBJ1-2; 7 positions agree with TRBD1. The CDR3 is 15 amino acids. V lost 4 bases and J lost 3; bases outside the gene matches: 8. Germline CDR1 is LGHNA and CDR2 is YNFKEQ. The CDR3 sequence is CASSPKTGNDYGYTF. CDR3 coding DNA: TGTGCCAGCAGCCCTAAGACAGGGAATGACTATGGCTACACCTTC.

The V gene is TRBV28, the J gene TRBJ2-7; the D gene is possibly TRBD1 (5 bases). The germline V gene encodes CDR1 MDHEN and CDR2 SYDVKM. The CDR3 runs to 12 residues. V was pared by 0 bases and J by 7 bases, with 7 bases between. As DNA, the CDR3 is TGTGCCAGCAGTTTATGGCAGGGAGAGCAGTACTTC. Its protein product is CASSLWQGEQYF.

V and J are TRBV6-1 and TRBJ2-1; possible D gene TRBD1, 6 bases. The V and J ends lost 0 bases and 10 bases respectively, with 13 bases between them. Germline V gene lookup returns CDR1 MNHNS and CDR2 SASEGT. The CDR3 covers 14 residues. Written as DNA, the CDR3 is TGTGCCAGCAGTGAAGCGCAGGGGTTCGGGGAGCAGTTCTTC. It encodes CASSEAQGFGEQFF.

The chain recombines TRBV9 with TRBJ1-2; 8 nucleotides line up with TRBD1. Germline V gene sequence: CDR1 SGDLS, CDR2 YYNGEE. The CDR3 length is 16 residues. J gave up 2 bases and V 0 bases, and 6 bases lay outside the gene matches. CDR3 amino acids: CASSVDWTGKNYGYTF. DNA of the CDR3: TGTGCCAGCAGCGTAGATTGGACAGGGAAAAACTATGGCTACACCTTC.

The rearrangement links TRBV9 to TRBJ1-2; 8 bases line up with TRBD1. The CDR3 runs 16 residues. Trimming at V came to 0 bases and at J to 3 bases, leaving 7 bases not matched to a gene. In germline, CDR1 is SGDLS, CDR2 YYNGEE. The CDR3 loop reads CASSVDRTGLDYGYTF. CDR3 bases: TGTGCCAGCAGCGTAGACAGGACAGGGTTGGACTATGGCTACACCTTC.

This rearrangement joins TRBV19 to TRBJ1-2; a weak D match, TRBD1 (6 bases). Looked up from germline, CDR1 is LNHDA and CDR2 is SQIVND (reference sequence). Trimming shortened V by 4 bases and J by 4 bases, and 13 bases separated the two germline ends. The length of the CDR3 is 14 residues. The CDR3 region is CASSTQGGIYGYTF. The CDR3 nucleotides read TGTGCCAGTAGTACGCAAGGGGGTATCTATGGCTACACCTTC.

The chain uses TRBV2 and TRBJ1-2; 10 bases are shared with TRBD1. This CDR3 has 15 amino acids. Germline trimming cut 2 bases from V and 5 bases from J; bases unmatched to any gene: 5. The V gene's germline CDR1 is SNHLY and CDR2 FYNNEI. The DNA for the CDR3 is TGTGCCAGCAGTGAACAGACAGGGGGCCGGTATGGCTACACCTTC. Amino acids: CASSEQTGGRYGYTF. Complete variable domain (other parts from reference TRBV2 and TRBJ1-2): EPEVTQTPSHQVTQMGQEVILRCVPISNHLYFYWYRQILGQKVEFLVSFYNNEISEKSEIFDDQFSVERPDGSNFTLKIRSTKLEDSAMYFCASSEQTGGRYGYTFGSGTRLTVV.

The CDR3 here is CASSLLTGGDEQFF. CDR3 DNA: TGCGCCAGCAGCCTGCTAACGGGCGGGGATGAGCAGTTCTTC. The V gene is TRBV4-1, the J gene TRBJ2-1, with D maybe TRBD2 (6 bases). The V end lost 4 bases, the J end lost 8 bases, and 15 bases lay between the germline ends. CDR1 is MGHRA, CDR2 YSYEKL, per germline. The CDR3 runs 14 residues.

The chain employs TRBV19 and TRBJ2-5; 9 bases are a match to TRBD2. This CDR3 has 14 residues. Trimming cost V 4 bases and J 2 bases; bases outside gene matches: 2. Germline values: CDR1 LNHDA, CDR2 SQIVND (reference sequence). The CDR3: CASSTLAGQETQYF. The CDR3 DNA reads as TGTGCCAGTAGTACCCTAGCGGGGCAAGAGACCCAGTACTTC.